The 26 T cell receptor beta chains reported below all come from one sample, sequenced in a study of T-cell memory formation after mild COVID-19. Each CDR3 protein is one row after TCRdb ran MiXCR on the 5' RACE reads. The table lists 40,000 to 60,000 distinct CDR3 sequences, 27% of them singletons. The sample consisted of PBMCs or a T cell subset sorted from them (not recorded which). All receptors come from a man aged 18 to 30 who had mild COVID-19 (a few samples of this study predate the infection). Cell type and time point are not known.

This clonotype was recorded a few times. The chain links TRBV7-8 to TRBJ2-1; TRBD2 agrees at 9 bases. The germline gives CDR1 SGHVS, CDR2 FQNEAQ. V was pared by 5 bases and J by 0 bases, with 2 bases of the junction left unmatched. The CDR3 has 15 amino acids. CDR3 DNA: TGTGCCAGCAGCATACTAGCGGGCTCCTACAATGAGCAGTTCTTC. Translated, it gives CASSILAGSYNEQFF. The full variable domain, in which reference TRBV7-8 and TRBJ2-1 provide the parts outside the CDR3, is GAGVSQSPRYKVAKRGQDVALRCDPISGHVSLFWYQQALGQGPEFLTYFQNEAQLDKSGLPSDRFFAERPEGSVSTLKIQRTQQEDSAVYLCASSILAGSYNEQFFGPGTRLTVL.

This clonotype has only a few counts. The V call is TRBV7-9, the J call TRBJ2-3; D tentatively reads TRBD1 or TRBD2 (5 bases each). V was pared by 7 bases and J by 2 bases, with 13 bases between. Germline V gene data show CDR1 as SEHNR and CDR2 as FQNEAQ (reference sequence). CDR3 size: 14 residues. The CDR3 nucleotides are TGTGCCAGCACCACAGCTGGGACCACAGATACGCAGTATTTT. This translates into CASTTAGTTDTQYF.

This chain uses TRBV19 with TRBJ2-5; TRBD2 might be the D (7 bases). The germline V gene encodes CDR1 LNHDA and CDR2 SQIVND (reference sequence). The CDR3 contains 13 residues. V lost 6 bases to trimming and J lost 1 base, with 9 bases between them. CDR3 sequence reads: CASSGGPQETQYF. CDR3 DNA: TGTGCCAGTAGCGGGGGGCCCCAAGAGACCCAGTACTTC.

This clonotype turned up a few times. The chain joins TRBV14 to TRBJ1-6; TRBD1 is a possible D gene (5 bases). CDR1 is SGHDN, CDR2 FVKESK, per germline. The CDR3 runs 14 residues. Trimming took off 3 bases at V and 8 bases at J, with 11 bases between the two ends. The CDR3 protein is CASSQLEGHSPLHF. CDR3 sequence (DNA): TGTGCCAGCAGCCAGTTGGAGGGGCATTCACCCCTCCACTTT. The complete variable domain, with remaining parts taken from reference TRBV14 and TRBJ1-6, reads EAGVTQFPSHSVIEKGQTVTLRCDPISGHDNLYWYRRVMGKEIKFLLHFVKESKQDESGMPNNRFLAERTGGTYSTLKVQPAELEDSGVYFCASSQLEGHSPLHFGNGTRLTVT.

The gene calls are TRBV15 and TRBJ1-5, with D hard to call. CDR1 is LNHNV, CDR2 YYDKDF, per germline (reference sequence). V was cut by 6 bases and J by 0 bases, with 18 bases left in between. The CDR3 is 17 residues long. The DNA of the CDR3 is TGTGCCACCAGGAACCACCTGGGTGGGGATAGCAATCAGCCCCAGCATTTT. It codes for CATRNHLGGDSNQPQHF.

This rearrangement joins TRBV15 to TRBJ2-7; TRBD1 aligns across 9 bases. V dropped 3 bases and J dropped 1; count of bases not matched to a gene: 4. The CDR3 has 15 amino acids. Per germline, CDR1 LNHNV and CDR2 YYDKDF (reference sequence). The CDR3 sequence is CATSSAGTGSYEQYF. In nucleotides, the CDR3 is TGTGCCACCAGCAGTGCCGGGACAGGGTCCTACGAGCAGTACTTC.

This clonotype was seen more than once but under ten times. This sequence joins TRBV20-1 and TRBJ2-5; possible D gene TRBD2, 6 bases. The germline gives CDR1 DFQATT, CDR2 SNEGSKA (reference sequence). V was pared by 3 bases and J by 1 base, with 15 bases between. The CDR3 extends over 15 amino acids. In nucleotides, the CDR3 is TGCAGTGCTAGGACTCCGGGACTGTCCCAAGAGACCCAGTACTTC. Amino acid sequence: CSARTPGLSQETQYF.

This chain joins TRBV24-1 and TRBJ2-5; D remains ambiguous. CDR1 and CDR2 from the germline V gene are KGHDR and SFDVKD. The CDR3 totals 16 residues. V was shortened by 0 bases and J by 0 bases, with 10 bases between the two germline ends. The CDR3 protein is CATSDLREGNQETQYF. DNA of the CDR3: TGTGCCACCAGTGATTTGCGTGAAGGGAACCAAGAGACCCAGTACTTC.

This chain links TRBV5-1 with TRBJ2-7; 10 nucleotides align to TRBD2. Unmatched junction bases numbered 0, after V lost 0 bases and J lost 0 bases. Germline loops: CDR1 SGHRS, CDR2 YFSETQ. The CDR3 totals 15 residues. CDR3: CASSLVAGGSYEQYF. CDR3 DNA: TGCGCCAGCAGCTTGGTAGCGGGGGGCTCCTACGAGCAGTACTTC.

This clonotype was seen only a few times. DNA for the CDR3: TGCGCCAGCAGCTTCGGACAGGGACCCTACAATGAGCAGTTCTTC. Translating gives CASSFGQGPYNEQFF. The chain joins TRBV5-1 to TRBJ2-1; TRBD1 matches at 8 bases. This CDR3 contains 15 residues. Germline CDR1 and CDR2: SGHRS and YFSETQ. V dropped 2 bases and J dropped 2; count of bases not matched to a gene: 3. The whole variable domain, filled in from reference TRBV5-1 and TRBJ2-1, reads KAGVTQTPRYLIKTRGQQVTLSCSPISGHRSVSWYQQTPGQGLQFLFEYFSETQRNKGNFPGRFSGRQFSNSRSEMNVSTLELGDSALYLCASSFGQGPYNEQFFGPGTRLTVL.

The V call is TRBV19, the J call TRBJ2-7; D ambiguous. The CDR3 runs to 13 residues. Germline assignment: CDR1 LNHDA and CDR2 SQIVND (reference sequence). Trimming took off 5 bases at V and 3 bases at J, with 11 bases between the two ends. The CDR3 DNA follows: TGTGCCAGTAGTCCACGACCCAACTACGAGCAGTACTTC. It encodes CASSPRPNYEQYF.

The V and J genes are TRBV10-1 and TRBJ1-1; D might be TRBD1 (5 bases). The CDR3 runs 13 residues. Germline values: CDR1 WNHNN, CDR2 SYGVQD (reference sequence). The V end lost 7 bases, the J end lost 1 base, and 10 bases lay between the germline ends. CDR3 in amino acids: CASKIQENTEAFF. The CDR3 nucleotides are TGCGCCAGCAAGATACAGGAGAACACTGAAGCTTTCTTT.

The V gene is TRBV12-3 or TRBV12-4, the J gene TRBJ2-1; D gene uncertain. Trimming took off 3 bases at V and 8 bases at J, with 8 bases between the two ends. The CDR3 contains 12 residues. CDR3 bases: TGTGCCAGCAGTTTCCTGATCGATGAGCAGTTCTTC. As protein: CASSFLIDEQFF.

This clonotype was detected only a few times. This rearrangement joins TRBV6-6 to TRBJ1-4; the match to TRBD1 covers 9 bases. CDR3 length equals 15 residues. The J segment lost 3 bases and the V segment lost 6 bases, leaving 5 bases of the junction unmatched. Germline assignment: CDR1 MNHNY and CDR2 SVGAGI (reference sequence). The chain's CDR3 is CASRLTGGSNEKLFF. Written as DNA, the CDR3 is TGTGCCAGCAGGCTAACAGGGGGCTCTAATGAAAAACTGTTTTTT.

The rearrangement links TRBV4-3 to TRBJ2-5, with D possibly TRBD1 on 5 matching bases. Trimming cost V 0 bases and J 2 bases, with 10 bases left between them. The germline gives CDR1 LGHNA, CDR2 YSLEER. The CDR3 runs to 15 residues. CDR3 region: CASSQDLTVQETQYF. The CDR3 region has the DNA TGCGCCAGCAGCCAAGATCTGACAGTTCAAGAGACCCAGTACTTC.

The rearrangement joins TRBV6-2 or TRBV6-3 to TRBJ2-3; D uncertain. CDR1 and CDR2 from the germline V gene are MNHEY and SVGEGT. The CDR3 has 14 residues. V gave up 0 bases and J gave up 4 bases, with 8 bases separating them. The CDR3 reads CASSYSRLSDTQYF. CDR3 in DNA: TGTGCCAGCAGTTACTCCCGGCTCTCAGATACGCAGTATTTT.

This clonotype came up a few times. V usage is TRBV20-1 and J usage is TRBJ2-7; 10 bases align to TRBD2. V lost 3 bases to trimming and J lost 6 bases; unmatched junction nucleotides: 11. This CDR3 contains 15 residues. Germline V gene sequence: CDR1 DFQATT, CDR2 SNEGSKA (reference sequence). The CDR3 DNA follows: TGCAGTGCTAGGGATTCGGGACTAGCGCCTCGCGAGCAGTACTTC. It specifies CSARDSGLAPREQYF.

This chain uses TRBV24-1 with TRBJ2-3; 11 bases map to TRBD1. The CDR3 sequence is 16 residues long. V lost 4 bases, J lost 6 bases, and 8 bases stayed unmatched. Germline-derived CDR1 and CDR2 are KGHDR and SFDVKD. The CDR3 sequence is CATSEDGTGGMDTQYF. The CDR3 DNA is TGTGCCACCAGTGAGGACGGGACAGGGGGAATGGATACGCAGTATTTT.

The chain recombines TRBV11-3 with TRBJ2-2; maybe TRBD1 (5 bases). V dropped 1 base and J dropped 1 base, with 16 bases sitting between them. The CDR3 is made up of 18 amino acids. The germline CDR1 and CDR2 sequences are SGHNT and YENEEA. The CDR3 coding sequence is TGTGCCAGCAGCTTAGGTCTGTATGGGGCGAAGAACACCGGGGAGCTGTTTTTT. Its protein is CASSLGLYGAKNTGELFF.

This clonotype has a count of ten or more. This chain connects TRBV7-9 to TRBJ2-2; maybe TRBD2 (5 bases). The CDR3 contains 12 residues. V lost 8 bases and J 5 bases, leaving 9 bases between the germline ends. Germline-derived CDR1 and CDR2 are SEHNR and FQNEAQ (reference sequence). The CDR3 nucleotides are TGTGCCAGCCTTTCGGGGACCGGGGAGCTGTTTTTT. Its protein is CASLSGTGELFF.

The chain recombines TRBV9 with TRBJ1-1; tentative D call: TRBD1 (6 bases). Germline V gene lookup returns CDR1 SGDLS and CDR2 YYNGEE. The CDR3 runs to 13 residues. V lost 3 bases, J lost 1 base, and 7 bases lay in between. The CDR3 spells CASSEGGNTEAFF. The CDR3 DNA reads TGTGCCAGCAGCGAAGGGGGGAACACTGAAGCTTTCTTT.

The V call is TRBV7-8, the J call TRBJ2-1; D possibly matches TRBD1 or TRBD2 (5 bases each). CDR1 and CDR2 (germline): SGHVS, FQNEAQ. V lost 3 bases to trimming and J lost 10 bases, with 7 bases between them. The length of the CDR3 is 11 residues. In nucleotides, the CDR3 is TGTGCCAGCAGCTTGGGGGACGAGCAGTTCTTC. Translated, it gives CASSLGDEQFF. Combining the CDR3 with reference TRBV7-8 and TRBJ2-1 gives the whole variable domain GAGVSQSPRYKVAKRGQDVALRCDPISGHVSLFWYQQALGQGPEFLTYFQNEAQLDKSGLPSDRFFAERPEGSVSTLKIQRTQQEDSAVYLCASSLGDEQFFGPGTRLTVL.

This clonotype occurred a few times. CDR3 protein: CASSAGPLSYEQYF. The CDR3 DNA reads TGTGCCAGCAGCGCGGGACCCCTTAGCTACGAGCAGTACTTC. This sequence joins TRBV7-9 and TRBJ2-7; tentative D call: TRBD2 (6 bases). This CDR3 comprises 14 residues. Germline V lookup: CDR1 SEHNR, CDR2 FQNEAQ (reference sequence). Trimming removed 5 bases from V and 3 bases from J, with 14 bases in between. The full variable domain, in which reference TRBV7-9 and TRBJ2-7 provide the parts outside the CDR3, is DTGVSQNPRHKITKRGQNVTFRCDPISEHNRLYWYRQTLGQGPEFLTYFQNEAQLEKSRLLSDRFSAERPKGSFSTLEIQRTEQGDSAMYLCASSAGPLSYEQYFGPGTRLTVT.

The V and J genes are TRBV5-1 and TRBJ1-1, with 8 bases fitting TRBD1. The CDR3 has 17 residues. V lost 0 bases, J lost 1 base, and 8 bases stayed unmatched. Germline loops: CDR1 SGHRS, CDR2 YFSETQ. The CDR3 reads CASSLVGQGVGNTEAFF. CDR3 DNA: TGCGCCAGCAGCTTGGTTGGACAGGGAGTGGGGAACACTGAAGCTTTCTTT.

The chain recombines TRBV7-9 with TRBJ2-7, with 11 bases fitting TRBD2. The V gene end was trimmed by 1 base and the J gene end by 1 base; junction bases not matched to a gene: 12. Per the germline V gene, CDR1 is SEHNR and CDR2 is FQNEAQ (reference sequence). This CDR3 region has 19 residues. The CDR3 coding sequence is TGTGCCAGCAGCTTAGGAGGTAAACTAGCGGGGGTGATTTCCTACGAGCAGTACTTC. Translation: CASSLGGKLAGVISYEQYF.

The DNA for the CDR3 is TGTGCCAGCAGTTACTGGTTAGGCGGTTTGGAGACCCAGTACTTC. Translating gives CASSYWLGGLETQYF. The V and J genes are TRBV6-2 or TRBV6-3 and TRBJ2-5; D unclear. CDR1 and CDR2 (germline): MNHEY, SVGEGT. Trimming stripped 1 base from V and 5 bases from J, with 14 bases between. The CDR3 extends over 15 amino acids.